This TCR beta chain comes out of a study of T cells in tuberculosis. The V gene end was trimmed by 2 bases and the J gene end by 0 bases; junction bases not matched to a gene: 2. Germline CDR1 is LGHNA and CDR2 is YSLEER. This CDR3 has 15 residues. Study-level results: Low-affinity CD1B-GMM tetramer-binding T cells may have been missed.

TCR-alpha and TCR-beta chains were sequenced unpaired. Produced via immunoSEQ multiplex PCR; TCRdb's table is partial and in-frame only. This sample carries 54,000 or so clones, around 81% of them seen once, and the ten largest clones take roughly 13%. Cells were sorted from thawed PBMC rested overnight and stained with GMM-loaded CD1B tetramer, viability dye and anti-CD3. CD1B tetramers were loaded with Rhodococcus equi-derived C32 glucose monomycolate. The clonotype originates from an adult woman with latent tuberculosis. The sequencing sample was made of CD1b-GMM tetramer-negative cells sorted from PBMCs. The gene calls are TRBV4-3 and TRBJ2-7; 9 bases are shared with TRBD1. The CDR3 DNA reads TGCGCCAGCAGCCAAAGGACAGGGGTCTCCTACGAGCAGTACTTC. It yields the protein CASSQRTGVSYEQYF.